This T cell receptor beta chain was identified during a study of blood T cell repertoires in COVID-19. Study information: The samples span acute and convalescent COVID-19 from the United States, Italy and Spain. PBMCs, B-cell-depleted T cells, or T cells provided the cDNA or gDNA that made up the material.

Per the germline V gene, CDR1 is SEHNR and CDR2 is FQNEAQ (reference sequence). After removal of 5 bases from V and 8 bases from J, the junction contained 7 bases not matched to a gene. The CDR3 length is 13 residues. This clone was observed a single time. Authors' processing steps: Amplifying reference gene primers gave estimates of nucleated cell counts. Clones were sequenced by immunoSEQ multiplex PCR, and TCRdb holds only the in-frame ones, with some missing. V, J and clone size are taken as reported in that table, and D and trimming were inferred from the DNA itself. The sample shows about 280,000 clones, 75% to 90% of them seen only once.

Specimen: peripheral blood. The gene calls are TRBV7-9 and TRBJ1-1; 8 nucleotides agree with TRBD1. The TCR was taken from a man between 40 and 49 years old with acute or convalescent COVID-19. CDR3 nucleotides: TGTGCCAGCAGCACTGACAGGGGTGAGGAAGCTTTCTTT. Amino acids: CASSTDRGEEAFF. Using reference TRBV7-9 and TRBJ1-1 for the parts outside the CDR3, the full variable domain is DTGVSQNPRHKITKRGQNVTFRCDPISEHNRLYWYRQTLGQGPEFLTYFQNEAQLEKSRLLSDRFSAERPKGSFSTLEIQRTEQGDSAMYLCASSTDRGEEAFFGQGTRLTVV.